This T cell receptor (beta chain) was captured in a study of monozygotic twins with cystic fibrosis (dated by TCRdb to about 2021). Background on the whole study: Barcoded libraries were made from 3 to 3.5 micrograms of fragmented DNA using about 16 PCR cycles. Ten female and six male twin pairs, aged about 2.0 to 36.4 years (median about 10 years) and mostly children and adolescents, were included in the cohort. Data for three of the twin pairs had been reported earlier in a different context. To gauge how much genetics shapes V and J gene usage, the researchers compared TCR beta repertoires both within and across 16 monozygotic twin pairs who have cystic fibrosis. Twins were ranked among 970 or so cohort participants for weight-for-height and FEVPerc (FEV1 disease centile) at the day of blood sampling.

On this clone itself: The specificity of this receptor is unknown. Within one base of it there is no much larger clone, and no base qualities were kept.

TCR beta CDR3 regions were amplified by multiplex PCR using the immunoSEQ immune profiling system, following the manufacturer's instructions. An Illumina NextSeq system was used for sequencing. Turning to the authors' computational methods: Sequence data were processed on the immunoSEQ Analyzer platform, and clonality was calculated as the square root of Simpson's index of productive rearrangements. Jensen-Shannon distance served as the measure of similarity in V and J usage, while OLGA was used to compute CDR3 generation probabilities. Shared CDR3 sequences were searched in the immuneACCESS database (August 2020) and in VDJdb (December 2020). This is the immuneACCESS table as TCRdb keeps it, with only in-frame sequences that have V and J called. A part of the clones is gone; compared with another copy, unresolved V genes explain less than half, and the rest is unexplained. For V, J and clone size, that table is used; D and trimming come from the DNA. In this sample the table shows 12,000 to 15,000 clones, nearly 99% of which occur a single time. Over 0.35% of the sample comes from the top ten.

The twin pairs came from the European Cystic Fibrosis Twin and Sibling Study Cohort, which recruited patients from 150 or so CF clinics across 14 European countries. Zygosity and CFTR genotype were verified in-house, with zygosity tested by multiplex PCR of nine short tandem repeat loci. Peripheral blood was sampled from each twin, and clinical parameters were recorded on the day of blood sampling. Phenol/chloroform extraction was used to isolate genomic DNA from peripheral blood cells, and the DNA was then kept in TE buffer at 4 degrees C. Study-wide conclusions, independent of this receptor: Nucleotide-identical clonotype sharing was significantly higher within monozygotic CF twin pairs than between unrelated CF individuals (P = 0.000026, Mann-Whitney). V gene usage was most similar to the co-twin for 13 of 16 pairs, and J usage for 8 of 16 pairs, suggesting genetic constraints. Simpson clonality tended to be low (median around 0.0095), which suggests a naive-dominated repertoire, although clonality was higher in the most severely affected patients. No association turned up between shared CDR3 numbers and age, concordance or disease severity, and the cohort was small.

There are 13 amino acids in the CDR3, from cysteine to phenylalanine inclusive. The only DNA kept is the CDR3, 39 bases in frame from the first base. The junction shows trimming of 1 base on V and 8 bases on J, plus 8 bases between the germline ends. CDR1 and CDR2, per the germline V gene, are MGHRA and YSYEKL. The chain is made from TRBV4-1 and TRBJ1-4; the D segment cannot be called with confidence. Sequencing was carried out using blood. The receptor comes from a girl aged 2 to 9 with cystic fibrosis. CDR3 sequence: CASSQVGNEKLFF. The sequenced DNA is TGCGCCAGCAGCCAAGTGGGCAACGAAAAACTGTTTTTT.